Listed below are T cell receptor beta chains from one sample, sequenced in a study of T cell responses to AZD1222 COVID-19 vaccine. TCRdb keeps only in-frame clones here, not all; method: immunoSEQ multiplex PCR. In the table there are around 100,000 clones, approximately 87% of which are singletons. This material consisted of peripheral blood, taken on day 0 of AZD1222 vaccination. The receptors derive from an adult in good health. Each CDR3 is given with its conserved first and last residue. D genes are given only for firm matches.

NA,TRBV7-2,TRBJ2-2,CASSPSWYGTGELFF
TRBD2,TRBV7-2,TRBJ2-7,CASSLGAGGPRASEQYF
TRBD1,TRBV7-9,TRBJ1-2,CASSSNQGAGGYTF
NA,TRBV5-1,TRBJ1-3,CASSWDNSGNTIYF
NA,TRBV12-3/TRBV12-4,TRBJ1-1,CASSLRRVRAFF
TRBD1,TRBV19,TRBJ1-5,CASSVDRVGNQPQHF
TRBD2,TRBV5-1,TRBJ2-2,CASSPGRVSKGTGELFF
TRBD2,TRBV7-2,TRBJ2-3,CASSLVFSRGGYVRDTQYF
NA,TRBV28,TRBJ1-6,CASRTGTNISPLHF
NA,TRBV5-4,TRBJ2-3,CASSLGSFTDTQYF
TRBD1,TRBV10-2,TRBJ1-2,CASAGQGAGGYTF
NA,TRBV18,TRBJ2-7,CASSPDRYEQYF
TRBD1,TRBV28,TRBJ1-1,CASSSTTGGGIRSEAFF
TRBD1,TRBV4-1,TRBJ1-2,CASSQALTGGYGGYTF
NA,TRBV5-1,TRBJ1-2,CASSLEAFYGYTF
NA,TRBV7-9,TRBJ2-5,CASSLVGRRFQETQYF
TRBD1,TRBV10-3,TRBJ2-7,CAIGLQGGTYEQYF
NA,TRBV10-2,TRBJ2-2,CASSESVGGGELFF
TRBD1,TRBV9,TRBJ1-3,CASSVTGGFESGNTIYF
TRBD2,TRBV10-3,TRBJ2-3,CAISERTSAGDTQYF
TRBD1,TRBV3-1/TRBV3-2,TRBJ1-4,CASSQEYPGQGRDEKLFF
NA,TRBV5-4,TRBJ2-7,CASSLNVLGSGEQYF
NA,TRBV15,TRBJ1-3,CATRAVSGNTIYF
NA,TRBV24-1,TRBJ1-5,CATSSRANQPQHF
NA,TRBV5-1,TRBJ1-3,CASSTGPPGNTIYF
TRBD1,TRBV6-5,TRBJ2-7,CASCRGTGAYEQYF
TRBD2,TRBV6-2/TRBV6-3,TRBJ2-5,CASSRGLGETQYF
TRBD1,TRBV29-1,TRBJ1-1,CSVVRGLVTEAFF
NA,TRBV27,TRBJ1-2,CASALAGRALGNGYTF
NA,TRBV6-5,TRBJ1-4,CASCRVIANEKLFF
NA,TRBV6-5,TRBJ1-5,CASRLGPLGNQPQHF
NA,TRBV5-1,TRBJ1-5,CASSLGASGNNQPQHF
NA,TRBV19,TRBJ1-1,CASSIPRGGGTEAFF
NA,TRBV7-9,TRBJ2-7,CASSLAGMTYEQYF
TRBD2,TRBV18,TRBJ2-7,CASSPPGGSPDEQYF
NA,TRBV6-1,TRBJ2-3,CASSGGKGVWWDTQYF
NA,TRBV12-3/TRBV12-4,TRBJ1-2,CASSSDLGYGYTF
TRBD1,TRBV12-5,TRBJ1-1,CASGLVLTGTGTEAFF
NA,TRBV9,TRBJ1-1,CASSVVGQYTEAFF
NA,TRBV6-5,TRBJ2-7,CASSSQGLAATYEQYF
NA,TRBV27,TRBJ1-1,CASSRRENTEAFF
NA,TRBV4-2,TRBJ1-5,CASSQVTAGGLGNQPQHF
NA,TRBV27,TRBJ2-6,CATSRLAVRSGANVLTF
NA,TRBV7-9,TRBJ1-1,CASSLQGQTEAFF
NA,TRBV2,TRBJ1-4,CASHRPLGEKLFF
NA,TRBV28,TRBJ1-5,CASSPPLGNQPQHF
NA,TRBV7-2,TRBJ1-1,CASSPWGGLLNTEAFF
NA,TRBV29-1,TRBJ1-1,CSVRVNTEAFF
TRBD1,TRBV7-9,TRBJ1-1,CASSGQGRVEAFF
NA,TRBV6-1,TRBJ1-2,CASSAYTDFSNYGYTF